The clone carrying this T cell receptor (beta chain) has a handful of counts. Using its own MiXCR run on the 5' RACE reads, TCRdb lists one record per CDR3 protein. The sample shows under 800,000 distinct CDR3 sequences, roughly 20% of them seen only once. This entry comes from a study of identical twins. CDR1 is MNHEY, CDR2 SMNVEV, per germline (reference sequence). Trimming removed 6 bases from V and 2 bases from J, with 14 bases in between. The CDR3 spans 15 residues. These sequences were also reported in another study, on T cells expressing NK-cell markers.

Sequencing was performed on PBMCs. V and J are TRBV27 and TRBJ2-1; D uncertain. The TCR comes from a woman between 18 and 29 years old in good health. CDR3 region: CASSPVMFAYNEQFF. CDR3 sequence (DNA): TGTGCCAGCAGCCCTGTAATGTTCGCCTACAATGAGCAGTTCTTC.